The sequence of this T cell receptor beta chain was determined in a study of shared T cell receptors in the human thymus. Profiling relied on immunoSEQ multiplex PCR, and the TCRdb table lists in-frame clones only, not all of them. Found here are under 700,000 clones, about four fifths of them singletons; the top ten hold around 0.013%. The germline V gene has CDR1 MNHEY and CDR2 SMNVEV (reference sequence). The CDR3 is 17 residues long. V lost 5 bases, J lost 4 bases, and 16 bases stayed unmatched. These data were also reused for a study on human thymus T cells. Turning to that study: Corrective cardiac surgery supplied the resected thymus tissue. Use of V and J genes seemed skewed within the thymic and blood repertoires. Related work found strong thymic repertoire overlap between unrelated individuals.

This TCR came from a boy under two years old with a congenital heart defect. The sample was thymocytes. The chain couples TRBV27 to TRBJ2-7; 8 bases line up with TRBD2. The CDR3 loop is CASSPAAGGHNPYEQYF. CDR3 sequence (DNA): TGTGCCAGCAGTCCAGCGGCGGGAGGCCATAACCCTTACGAGCAGTACTTC.